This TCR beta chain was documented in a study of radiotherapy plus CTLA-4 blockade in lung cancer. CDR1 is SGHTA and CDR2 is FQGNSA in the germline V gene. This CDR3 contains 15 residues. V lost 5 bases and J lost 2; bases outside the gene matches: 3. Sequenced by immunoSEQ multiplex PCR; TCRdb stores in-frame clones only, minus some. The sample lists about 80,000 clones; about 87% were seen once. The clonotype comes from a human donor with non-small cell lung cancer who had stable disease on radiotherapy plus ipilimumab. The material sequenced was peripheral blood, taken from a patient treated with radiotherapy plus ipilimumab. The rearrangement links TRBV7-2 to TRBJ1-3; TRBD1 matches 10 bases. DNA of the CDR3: TGTGCCAGCAGCCCTGACAGGGGGCCTGGAAACACCATATATTTT. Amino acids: CASSPDRGPGNTIYF.